What follows describes a single TCR beta chain. Trimming took off 0 bases at V and 7 bases at J, with 10 bases between the two ends. The CDR3 covers 13 residues. CDR1 is SGHAT, CDR2 FQNNGV, per germline. Clones were read by immunoSEQ multiplex PCR, and TCRdb kept only the in-frame ones, dropping some. Counted here are about 70,000 clones, 80% to 90% occurring once; the ten biggest clones make up about 1.1%. This record belongs to a study of OX40 agonist ivuxolimab in advanced cancers. Study context: Participants averaged 60 years of age (range 23 to 79) and were roughly 83% male.

The chain couples TRBV11-2 to TRBJ2-7; D uncertain. The source was CD4+ or CD8+ T cells sorted from blood, collected in a trial of the OX40 agonist ivuxolimab. The receptor comes from an adult with an advanced solid tumor such as melanoma, head and neck, liver or kidney cancer. Here the CDR3 DNA reads TGTGCCAGCAGCTTAGATAGACGCCGAGAGCAGTACTTC. This translates into CASSLDRRREQYF. Combining the CDR3 with reference TRBV11-2 and TRBJ2-7 gives the whole variable domain EAGVAQSPRYKIIEKRQSVAFWCNPISGHATLYWYQQILGQGPKLLIQFQNNGVVDDSQLPKDRFSAERLKGVDSTLKIQPAKLEDSAVYLCASSLDRRREQYFGPGTRLTVT.